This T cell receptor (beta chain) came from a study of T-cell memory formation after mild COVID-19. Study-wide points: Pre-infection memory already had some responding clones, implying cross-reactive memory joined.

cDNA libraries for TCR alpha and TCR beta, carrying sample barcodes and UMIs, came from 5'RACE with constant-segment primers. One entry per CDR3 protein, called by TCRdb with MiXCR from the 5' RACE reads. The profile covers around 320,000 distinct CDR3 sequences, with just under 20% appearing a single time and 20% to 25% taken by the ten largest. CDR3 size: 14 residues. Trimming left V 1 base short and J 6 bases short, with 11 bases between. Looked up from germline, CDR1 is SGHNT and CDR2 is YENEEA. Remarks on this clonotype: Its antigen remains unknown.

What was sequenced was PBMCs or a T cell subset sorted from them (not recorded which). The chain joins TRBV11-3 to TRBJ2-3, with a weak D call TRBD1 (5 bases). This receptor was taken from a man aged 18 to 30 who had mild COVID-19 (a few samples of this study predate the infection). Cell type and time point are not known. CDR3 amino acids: CASSLGQGDDTQYF. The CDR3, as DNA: TGTGCCAGCAGCTTAGGTCAGGGCGACGATACGCAGTATTTT.